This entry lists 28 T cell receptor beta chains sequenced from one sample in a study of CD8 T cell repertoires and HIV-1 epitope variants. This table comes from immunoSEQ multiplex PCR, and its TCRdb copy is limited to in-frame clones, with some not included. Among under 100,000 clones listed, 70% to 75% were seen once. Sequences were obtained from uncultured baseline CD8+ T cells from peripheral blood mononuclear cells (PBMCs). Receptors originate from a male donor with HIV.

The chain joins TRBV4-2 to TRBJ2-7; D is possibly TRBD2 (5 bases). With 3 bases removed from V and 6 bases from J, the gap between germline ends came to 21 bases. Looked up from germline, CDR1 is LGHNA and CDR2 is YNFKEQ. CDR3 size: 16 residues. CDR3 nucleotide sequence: TGTGCCAGCAGCCATCCATGGACTGACACTCCCCTCGAGCAGTACTTC. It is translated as CASSHPWTDTPLEQYF.

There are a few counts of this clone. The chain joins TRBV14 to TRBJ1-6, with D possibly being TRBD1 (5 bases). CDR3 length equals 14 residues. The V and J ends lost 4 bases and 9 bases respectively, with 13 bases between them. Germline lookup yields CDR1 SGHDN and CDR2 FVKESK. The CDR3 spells CASSPRRDGSPLHF. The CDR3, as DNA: TGTGCCAGCAGCCCCAGGAGGGACGGTTCACCCCTCCACTTT.

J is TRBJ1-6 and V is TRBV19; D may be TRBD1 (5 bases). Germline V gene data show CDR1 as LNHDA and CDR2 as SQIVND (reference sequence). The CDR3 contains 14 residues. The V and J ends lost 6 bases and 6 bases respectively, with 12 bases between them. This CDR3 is CASSEQGGNSPLHF. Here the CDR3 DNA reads TGTGCCAGTAGCGAGCAGGGTGGTAATTCACCCCTCCACTTT.

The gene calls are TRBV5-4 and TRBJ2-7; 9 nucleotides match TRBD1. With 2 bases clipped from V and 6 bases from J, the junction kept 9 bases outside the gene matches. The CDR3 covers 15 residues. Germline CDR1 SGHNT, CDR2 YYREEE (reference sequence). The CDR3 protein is CASSFTGTGWGEQYF. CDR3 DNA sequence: TGTGCCAGCAGCTTCACCGGGACAGGGTGGGGCGAGCAGTACTTC.

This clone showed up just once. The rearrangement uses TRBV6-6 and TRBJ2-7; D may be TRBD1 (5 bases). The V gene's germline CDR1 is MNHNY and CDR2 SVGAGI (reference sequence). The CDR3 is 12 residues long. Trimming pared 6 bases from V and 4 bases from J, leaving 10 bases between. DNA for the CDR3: TGTGCCAGCAGCCTTCAGGGATACGAGCAGTACTTC. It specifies CASSLQGYEQYF.

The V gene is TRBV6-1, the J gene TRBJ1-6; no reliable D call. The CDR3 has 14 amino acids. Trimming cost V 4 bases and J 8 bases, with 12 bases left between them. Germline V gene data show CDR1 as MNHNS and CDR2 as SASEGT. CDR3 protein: CASSGVQLDSPLHF. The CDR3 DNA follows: TGTGCCAGCAGTGGAGTACAGTTGGATTCACCCCTCCACTTT.

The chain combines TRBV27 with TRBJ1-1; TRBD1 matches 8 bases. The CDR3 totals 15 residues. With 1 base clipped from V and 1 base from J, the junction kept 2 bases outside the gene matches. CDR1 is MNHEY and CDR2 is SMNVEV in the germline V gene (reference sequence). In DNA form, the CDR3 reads TGTGCCAGCAGTTTATGGGGACAGGCGAACACTGAAGCTTTCTTT. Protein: CASSLWGQANTEAFF.

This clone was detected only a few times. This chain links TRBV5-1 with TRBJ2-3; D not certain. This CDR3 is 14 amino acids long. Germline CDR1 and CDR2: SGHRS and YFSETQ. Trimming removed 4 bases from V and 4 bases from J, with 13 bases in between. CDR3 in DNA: TGCGCCAGCAGCCTGGCGGTTAACGCAGATACGCAGTATTTT. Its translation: CASSLAVNADTQYF.

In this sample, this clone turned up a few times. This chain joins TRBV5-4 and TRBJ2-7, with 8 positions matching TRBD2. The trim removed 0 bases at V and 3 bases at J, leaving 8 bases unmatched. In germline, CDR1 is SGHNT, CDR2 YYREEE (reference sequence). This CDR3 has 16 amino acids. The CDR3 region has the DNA TGTGCCAGCAGCTTGGGAGGTAGCGGGGCTAACTACGAGCAGTACTTC. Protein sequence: CASSLGGSGANYEQYF. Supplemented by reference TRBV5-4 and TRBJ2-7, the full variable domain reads ETGVTQSPTHLIKTRGQQVTLRCSSQSGHNTVSWYQQALGQGPQFIFQYYREEENGRGNFPPRFSGLQFPNYSSELNVNALELDDSALYLCASSLGGSGANYEQYFGPGTRLTVT.

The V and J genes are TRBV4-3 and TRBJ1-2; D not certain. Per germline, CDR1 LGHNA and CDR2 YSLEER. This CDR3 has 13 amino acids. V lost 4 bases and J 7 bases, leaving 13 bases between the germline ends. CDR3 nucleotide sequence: TGCGCCAGCAGCCTTCACTGGAGCGGTGGCTACACCTTC. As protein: CASSLHWSGGYTF.

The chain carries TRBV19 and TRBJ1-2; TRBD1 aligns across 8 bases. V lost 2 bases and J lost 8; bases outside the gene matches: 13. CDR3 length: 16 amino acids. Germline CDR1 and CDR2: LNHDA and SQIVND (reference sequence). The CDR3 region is CASSIPWTGFGRGYTF. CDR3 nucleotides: TGTGCCAGTAGTATACCGTGGACAGGGTTCGGTCGAGGCTACACCTTC. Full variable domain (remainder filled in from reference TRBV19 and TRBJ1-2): DGGITQSPKYLFRKEGQNVTLSCEQNLNHDAMYWYRQDPGQGLRLIYYSQIVNDFQKGDIAEGYSVSREKKESFPLTVTSAQKNPTAFYLCASSIPWTGFGRGYTFGSGTRLTVV.

This CDR3 is CAWRGLTGLNTGELFF. CDR3 coding DNA: TGTGCCTGGAGGGGATTAACAGGGTTGAACACCGGGGAGCTGTTTTTT. The V call is TRBV30, the J call TRBJ2-2; D perhaps matches TRBD1 (6 bases). V shed 3 bases and J shed 1 base, with 15 bases lying between them. The CDR3 is 16 residues long. CDR1 and CDR2 from the germline V gene are GTSNPN and SVGIG (reference sequence).

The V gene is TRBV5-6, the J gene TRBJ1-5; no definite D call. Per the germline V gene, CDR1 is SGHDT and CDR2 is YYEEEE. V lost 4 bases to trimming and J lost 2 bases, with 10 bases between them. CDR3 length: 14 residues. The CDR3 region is CASSPGPGNQPQHF. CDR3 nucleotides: TGTGCCAGCAGCCCCGGTCCGGGCAATCAGCCCCAGCATTTT.

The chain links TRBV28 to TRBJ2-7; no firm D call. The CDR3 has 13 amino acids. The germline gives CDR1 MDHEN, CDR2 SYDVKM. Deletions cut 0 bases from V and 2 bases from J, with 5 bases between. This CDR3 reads CASSLWGPYEQYF. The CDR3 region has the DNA TGTGCCAGCAGTTTATGGGGCCCCTACGAGCAGTACTTC. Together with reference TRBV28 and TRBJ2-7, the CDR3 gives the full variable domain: DVKVTQSSRYLVKRTGEKVFLECVQDMDHENMFWYRQDPGLGLRLIYFSYDVKMKEKGDIPEGYSVSREKKERFSLILESASTNQTSMYLCASSLWGPYEQYFGPGTRLTVT.

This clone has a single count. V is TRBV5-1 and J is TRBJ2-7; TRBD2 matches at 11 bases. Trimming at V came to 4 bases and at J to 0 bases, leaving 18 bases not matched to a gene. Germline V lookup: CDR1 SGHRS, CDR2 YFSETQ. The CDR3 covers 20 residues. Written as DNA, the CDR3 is TGCGCCAGCAGCCCAGGATATAGCGGGAGGGCCAACTCTCGCTCCTACGAGCAGTACTTC. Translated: CASSPGYSGRANSRSYEQYF.

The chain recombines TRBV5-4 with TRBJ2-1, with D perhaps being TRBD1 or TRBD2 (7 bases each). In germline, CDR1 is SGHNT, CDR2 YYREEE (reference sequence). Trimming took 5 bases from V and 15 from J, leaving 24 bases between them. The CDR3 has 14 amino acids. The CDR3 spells CASRGTASGLPPFF. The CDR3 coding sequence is TGTGCCAGCAGAGGGACAGCTAGCGGTCTACCCCCGTTCTTC.

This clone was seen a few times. CDR3 residues: CASSIDLVYGYTF. CDR3 nucleotide sequence: TGTGCCAGTAGTATAGATCTCGTCTATGGCTACACCTTC. The chain links TRBV19 to TRBJ1-2; D gene uncertain. This CDR3 is built from 13 residues. Trimming cost V 0 bases and J 4 bases, with 6 bases left between them. CDR1 LNHDA and CDR2 SQIVND come from the germline V gene (reference sequence).

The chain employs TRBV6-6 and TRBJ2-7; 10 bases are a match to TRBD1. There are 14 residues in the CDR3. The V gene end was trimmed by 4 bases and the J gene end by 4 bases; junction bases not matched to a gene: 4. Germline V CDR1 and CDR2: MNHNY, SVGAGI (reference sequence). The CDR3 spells CASSFRDRGYEQYF. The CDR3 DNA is TGTGCCAGCAGTTTCCGGGACAGGGGATACGAGCAGTACTTC.

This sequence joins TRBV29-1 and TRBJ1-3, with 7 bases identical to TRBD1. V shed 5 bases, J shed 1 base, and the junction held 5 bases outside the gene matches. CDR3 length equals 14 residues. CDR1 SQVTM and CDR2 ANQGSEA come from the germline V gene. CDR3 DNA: TGCAGCGTTTTACCAGGGGGGTCTGGAAACACCATATATTTT. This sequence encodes CSVLPGGSGNTIYF.

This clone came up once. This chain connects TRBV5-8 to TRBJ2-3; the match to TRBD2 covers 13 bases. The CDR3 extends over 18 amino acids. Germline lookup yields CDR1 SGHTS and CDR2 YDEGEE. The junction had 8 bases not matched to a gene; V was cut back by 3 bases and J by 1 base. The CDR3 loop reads CASSSLLAGGPGTDTQYF. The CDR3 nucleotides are TGTGCCAGCAGCTCCTTACTAGCGGGAGGGCCGGGCACAGATACGCAGTATTTT. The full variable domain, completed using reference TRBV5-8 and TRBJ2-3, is EAGVTQSPTHLIKTRGQQATLRCSPISGHTSVYWYQQALGLGLQFLLWYDEGEERNRGNFPPRFSGRQFPNYSSELNVNALELEDSALYLCASSSLLAGGPGTDTQYFGPGTRLTVL.

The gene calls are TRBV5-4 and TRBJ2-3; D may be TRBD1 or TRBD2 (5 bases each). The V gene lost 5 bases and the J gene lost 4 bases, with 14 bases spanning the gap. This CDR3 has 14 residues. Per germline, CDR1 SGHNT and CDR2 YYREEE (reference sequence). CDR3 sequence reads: CASRRGPGADTQYF. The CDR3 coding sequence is TGTGCCAGCAGACGGGGACCGGGCGCAGATACGCAGTATTTT.

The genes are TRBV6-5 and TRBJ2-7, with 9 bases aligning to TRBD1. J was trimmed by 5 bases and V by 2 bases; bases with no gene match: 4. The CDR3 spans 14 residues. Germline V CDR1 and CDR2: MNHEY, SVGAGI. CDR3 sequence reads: CASSYGTGYNEQYF. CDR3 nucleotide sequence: TGTGCCAGCAGTTACGGGACAGGGTATAACGAGCAGTACTTC.

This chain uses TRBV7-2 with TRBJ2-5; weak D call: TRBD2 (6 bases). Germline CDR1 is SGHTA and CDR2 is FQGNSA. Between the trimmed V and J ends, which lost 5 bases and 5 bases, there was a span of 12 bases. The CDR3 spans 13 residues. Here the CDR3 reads CASSQDSGETQYF. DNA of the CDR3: TGTGCCAGCAGCCAAGATAGCGGCGAGACCCAGTACTTC.

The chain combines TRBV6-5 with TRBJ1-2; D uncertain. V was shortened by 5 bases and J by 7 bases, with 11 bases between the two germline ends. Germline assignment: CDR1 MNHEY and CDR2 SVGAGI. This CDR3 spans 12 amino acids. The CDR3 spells CASSKDAGGYTF. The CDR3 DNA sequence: TGTGCCAGCAGTAAGGACGCTGGTGGCTACACCTTC.

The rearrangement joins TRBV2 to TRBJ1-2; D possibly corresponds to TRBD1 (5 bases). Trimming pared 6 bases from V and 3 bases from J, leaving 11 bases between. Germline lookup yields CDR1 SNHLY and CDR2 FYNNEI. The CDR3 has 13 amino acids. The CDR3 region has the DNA TGTGCCAGCAGGATACCGGGGGACTATGGCTACACCTTC. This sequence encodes CASRIPGDYGYTF.

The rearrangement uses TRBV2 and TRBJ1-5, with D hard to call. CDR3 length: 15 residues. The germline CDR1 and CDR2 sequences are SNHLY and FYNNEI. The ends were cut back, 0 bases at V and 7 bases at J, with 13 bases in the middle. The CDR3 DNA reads TGTGCCAGCAGTGAAGCGCTTCAAGGGCGGCAGCCCCAGCATTTT. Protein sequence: CASSEALQGRQPQHF.

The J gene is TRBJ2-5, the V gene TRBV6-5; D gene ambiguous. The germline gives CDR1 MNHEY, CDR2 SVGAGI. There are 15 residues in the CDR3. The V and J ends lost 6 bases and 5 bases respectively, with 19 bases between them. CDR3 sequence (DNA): TGTGCCAGCAGATCCCTCGAAACGGACGCGGAGACCCAGTACTTC. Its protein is CASRSLETDAETQYF.

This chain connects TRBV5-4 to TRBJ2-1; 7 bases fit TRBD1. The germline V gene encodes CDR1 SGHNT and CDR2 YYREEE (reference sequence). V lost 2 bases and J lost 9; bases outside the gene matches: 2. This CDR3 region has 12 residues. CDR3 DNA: TGTGCCAGCAGCTTAAGGACAGGTGAGCAGTTCTTC. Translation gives CASSLRTGEQFF.